Listed below are T cell receptor beta chains from one sample, sequenced in a study of blood T cell repertoires in COVID-19. Sequencing used immunoSEQ multiplex PCR; TCRdb keeps in-frame clones, though not all of them. The sample holds tens of thousands of clones, just over 90% seen once. Sequenced material: peripheral blood. The source is a man aged 45-65 years with active COVID-19. Each CDR3 is given with its conserved first and last residue. The D gene is left open where the match is weak. A clone size is listed for some rows: how often the clone was seen (once, few, many), or a class if it is expanded.

V,J,size,D,DNA,CDR3
TRBV5-1,TRBJ2-3,.,TRBD2,TGCGCCAGCAGCTTCGCGGGGGAGGGCACAGATACGCAGTATTTT,CASSFAGEGTDTQYF
TRBV3-1/TRBV3-2,TRBJ2-4,.,TRBD2,TGTGCCAGCAGCACCACGCCGGGAGGGCGAAACATTCAGTACTTC,CASSTTPGGRNIQYF
TRBV19,TRBJ1-1,.,TRBD1,TGTGCCAGTAGTCACAGGGGGAACACTGAAGCTTTCTTT,CASSHRGNTEAFF
TRBV2,TRBJ2-2,.,TRBD2,TGTGCCAGCAGCCCGGGACTAGCGGGAGCCGGGGAGCTGTTTTTT,CASSPGLAGAGELFF
TRBV6-6,TRBJ2-7,.,TRBD1,TGTGCCAGCAGTACCCGACAGGGCCGGGCTACGGAGCAGTACTTC,CASSTRQGRATEQYF
TRBV6-5,TRBJ1-6,.,TRBD1,TGTGCCAGCAGTTACTCCGGGACAGATAATTCACCCCTCCACTTT,CASSYSGTDNSPLHF
TRBV5-1,TRBJ1-2,.,.,TGCGCCAGCAGCCCGGGCGCGACAGAGTATAACTATGGCTACACCTTC,CASSPGATEYNYGYTF
TRBV6-5,TRBJ1-6,.,.,TGTGCCAGCCGCGATCTACATAATTCACCCCTCCACTTT,CASRDLHNSPLHF
TRBV24-1,TRBJ2-1,.,TRBD2,TGTGCCACCAGGAGGGGTCGCGGGGGACCATACAATGAGCAGTTCTTC,CATRRGRGGPYNEQFF
TRBV5-6,TRBJ2-7,.,.,TGTGCCAGCAGCTTATTAAGCGGGTCCTCCTACGAGCAGTACTTC,CASSLLSGSSYEQYF
TRBV5-1,TRBJ2-1,once,TRBD1,TGCGCCAGCAAGGACAGGGGGTACTCCTACAATGAGCAGTTCTTC,CASKDRGYSYNEQFF
TRBV5-1,TRBJ2-5,.,.,TGCGCCAGCAGCTTGTTAGGGGGAGAGACCCAGTACTTC,CASSLLGGETQYF
TRBV9,TRBJ1-2,.,TRBD1,TGTGCCAGCAGCGTGGGACAGGGGAACTATGGCTACACCTTC,CASSVGQGNYGYTF
TRBV11-3,TRBJ2-7,few,TRBD1,TGTGCCAGCAGCTTACGACAGGGCGTGTCCTACGAGCAGTACTTC,CASSLRQGVSYEQYF
TRBV6-2/TRBV6-3,TRBJ1-2,.,TRBD1,TGTGCCAGCAGTACACGGCCGGGACAGGGATACCCTAACTATGGCTACACCTTC,CASSTRPGQGYPNYGYTF
TRBV3-1/TRBV3-2,TRBJ2-5,.,TRBD2,TGTGCCAGCAGCCGTAGACTAGCGGGAGGCCTGGAGCAAGAGACCCAGTACTTC,CASSRRLAGGLEQETQYF
TRBV7-2,TRBJ2-3,.,.,TGTGCCAGCAGCTTAGTAGGGGGGGGGAGCACAGATACGCAGTATTTT,CASSLVGGGSTDTQYF